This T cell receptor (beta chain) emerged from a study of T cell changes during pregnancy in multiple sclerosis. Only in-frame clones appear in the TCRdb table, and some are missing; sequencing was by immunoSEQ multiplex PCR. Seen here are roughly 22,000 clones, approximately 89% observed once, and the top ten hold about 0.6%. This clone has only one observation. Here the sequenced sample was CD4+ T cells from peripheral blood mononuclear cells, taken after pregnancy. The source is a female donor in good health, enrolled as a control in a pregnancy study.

CDR3 protein: CASRDSRHTNYGYTF. The DNA of the CDR3 is TGTGCCAGCCGGGACAGTCGACACACTAACTATGGCTACACCTTC. The rearrangement joins TRBV19 to TRBJ1-2; 7 bases agree with TRBD1. The CDR3 loop spans 15 amino acids. Germline-derived CDR1 and CDR2 are LNHDA and SQIVND (reference sequence). After removal of 9 bases from V and 0 bases from J, the junction contained 10 bases not matched to a gene.